This TCR beta chain originates from a study of OX40 agonist ivuxolimab in advanced cancers. Study details: Hepatocellular carcinoma, melanoma, renal cell or head and neck cancer was diagnosed in the dose-escalation patients. Prior anti-PD-1, anti-PD-L1 or anti-CTLA-4 therapy did not bar entry, and 40% had some.

Using immunoSEQ multiplex PCR, the repertoire was profiled, and TCRdb retains in-frame clones only, with some absent. Among about 14,000 clones listed, around 90% were seen once. Per the germline V gene, CDR1 is LNHDA and CDR2 is SQIVND (reference sequence). V dropped 2 bases and J dropped 4 bases, with 12 bases sitting between them. The CDR3 is 14 residues long. Patients were ruled out by autoimmune disease history or systemic immunosuppression. About this clone: Its antigen remains unknown.

Points from the study as a whole: Clonal expansion was seen in CD4+ and CD8+ blood T cells by week 6 at 0.1 to 3.0 mg/kg.

The V call is TRBV19, the J call TRBJ2-7, with D perhaps matching TRBD1 (6 bases). This clonotype was sampled from an adult with an advanced solid tumor such as melanoma, head and neck, liver or kidney cancer. Here the sequenced sample was CD4+ or CD8+ T cells sorted from blood, taken in a trial of the OX40 agonist ivuxolimab. The CDR3 DNA is TGTGCCAGTAGTATAACGACAGGACAATACGAGCAGTACTTC. Amino acids: CASSITTGQYEQYF.